The next 2 T cell receptor beta chains were all read from a single sample in a study of metastatic and nonmetastatic thyroid tumors. TCRdb re-clonotyped the PCR reads via MiXCR. The table includes about 4,400 clones, 30% to 45% detected once. None of the patients had undergone any treatment ahead of thyroid surgery. The sequenced sample was tumor tissue. These receptors all come from a male donor with papillary thyroid cancer or a benign thyroid nodule (not recorded which). Some clones in this sample may be carry-over from other donors' samples.

V usage is TRBV20-1 and J usage is TRBJ2-7; the match to TRBD2 covers 7 bases. The CDR3 covers 12 residues. J gave up 6 bases and V 7 bases, and 9 bases lay outside the gene matches. Per germline, CDR1 DFQATT and CDR2 SNEGSKA (reference sequence). CDR3 coding DNA: TGCAGTGTCTTGGGGGGGGTTACCGAGCAGTACTTC. It yields the protein CSVLGGVTEQYF.

This clone was picked up many times. V usage is TRBV30 and J usage is TRBJ1-2; TRBD1 aligns across 7 bases. The junction had 7 bases not matched to a gene; V was cut back by 4 bases and J by 8 bases. The CDR3 covers 12 residues. CDR1 and CDR2 from the germline V gene are GTSNPN and SVGIG (reference sequence). The CDR3 coding sequence is TGTGCCTGGAAGGGCTCAGGGGGAGGCTACACCTTC. It yields the protein CAWKGSGGGYTF. Combining the CDR3 with reference TRBV30 and TRBJ1-2 gives the whole variable domain SQTIHQWPATLVQPVGSPLSLECTVEGTSNPNLYWYRQAAGRGLQLLFYSVGIGQISSEVPQNLSASRPQDRQFILSSKKLLLSDSGFYLCAWKGSGGGYTFGSGTRLTVV.